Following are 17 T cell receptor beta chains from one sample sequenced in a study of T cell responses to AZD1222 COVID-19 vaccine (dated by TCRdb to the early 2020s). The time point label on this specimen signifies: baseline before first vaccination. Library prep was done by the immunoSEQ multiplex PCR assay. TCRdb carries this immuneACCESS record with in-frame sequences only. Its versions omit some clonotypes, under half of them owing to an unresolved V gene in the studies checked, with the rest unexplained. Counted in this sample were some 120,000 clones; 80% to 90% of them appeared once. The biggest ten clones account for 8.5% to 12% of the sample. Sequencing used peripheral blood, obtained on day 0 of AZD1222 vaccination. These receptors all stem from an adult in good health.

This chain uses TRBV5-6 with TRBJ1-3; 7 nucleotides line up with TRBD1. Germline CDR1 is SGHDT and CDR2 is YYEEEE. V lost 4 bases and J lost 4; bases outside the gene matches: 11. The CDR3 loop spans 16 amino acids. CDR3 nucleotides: TGTGCCAGCAGCGATACAACAGGGGTCTCGGGAAACACCATATATTTT. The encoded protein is CASSDTTGVSGNTIYF. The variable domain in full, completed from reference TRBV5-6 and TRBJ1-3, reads DAGVTQSPTHLIKTRGQQVTLRCSPKSGHDTVSWYQQALGQGPQFIFQYYEEEERQRGNFPDRFSGHQFPNYSSELNVNALLLGDSALYLCASSDTTGVSGNTIYFGEGSWLTVV.

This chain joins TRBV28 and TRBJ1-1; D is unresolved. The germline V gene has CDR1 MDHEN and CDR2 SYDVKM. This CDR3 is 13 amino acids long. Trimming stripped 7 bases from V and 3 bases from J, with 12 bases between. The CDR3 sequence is CASKPLRDTEAFF. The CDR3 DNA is TGTGCCAGCAAACCTCTTCGGGACACTGAAGCTTTCTTT.

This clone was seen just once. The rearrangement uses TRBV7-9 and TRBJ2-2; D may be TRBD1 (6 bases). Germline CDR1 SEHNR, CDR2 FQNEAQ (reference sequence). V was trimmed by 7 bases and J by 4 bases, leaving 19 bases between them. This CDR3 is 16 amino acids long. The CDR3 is CASTKIQGPGTGELFF. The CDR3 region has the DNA TGTGCCAGCACCAAAATACAGGGCCCGGGCACCGGGGAGCTGTTTTTT.

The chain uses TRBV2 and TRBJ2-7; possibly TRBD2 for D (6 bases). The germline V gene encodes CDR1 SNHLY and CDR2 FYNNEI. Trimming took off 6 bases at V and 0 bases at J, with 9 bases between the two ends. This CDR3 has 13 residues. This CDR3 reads CASRRDSSYEQYF. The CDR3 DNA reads TGTGCCAGCAGGCGGGACTCCTCCTACGAGCAGTACTTC.

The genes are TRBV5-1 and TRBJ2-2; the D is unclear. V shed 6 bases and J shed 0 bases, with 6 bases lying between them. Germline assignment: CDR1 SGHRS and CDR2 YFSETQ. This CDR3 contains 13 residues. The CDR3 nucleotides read TGCGCCAGCACCCGTGCGAACACCGGGGAGCTGTTTTTT. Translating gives CASTRANTGELFF.

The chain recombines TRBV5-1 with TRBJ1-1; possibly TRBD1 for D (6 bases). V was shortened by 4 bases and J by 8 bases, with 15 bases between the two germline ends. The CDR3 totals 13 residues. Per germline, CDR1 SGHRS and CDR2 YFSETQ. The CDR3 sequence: CASSLEGGGEAFF. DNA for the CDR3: TGCGCCAGCAGCCTGGAGGGGGGAGGAGAAGCTTTCTTT.

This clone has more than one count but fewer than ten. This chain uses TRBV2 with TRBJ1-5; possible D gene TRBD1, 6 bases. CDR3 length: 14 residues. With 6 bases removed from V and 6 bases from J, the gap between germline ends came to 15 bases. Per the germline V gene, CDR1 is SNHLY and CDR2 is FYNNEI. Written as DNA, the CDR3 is TGTGCCAGCAGGGGGGCCCTTAAGGGTCAGCCCCAGCATTTT. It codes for CASRGALKGQPQHF.

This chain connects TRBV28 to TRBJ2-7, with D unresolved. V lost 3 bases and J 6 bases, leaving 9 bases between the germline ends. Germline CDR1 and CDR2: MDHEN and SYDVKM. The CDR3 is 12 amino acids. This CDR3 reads CASSFFRREQYF. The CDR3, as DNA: TGTGCCAGCAGTTTCTTTCGTCGCGAGCAGTACTTC.

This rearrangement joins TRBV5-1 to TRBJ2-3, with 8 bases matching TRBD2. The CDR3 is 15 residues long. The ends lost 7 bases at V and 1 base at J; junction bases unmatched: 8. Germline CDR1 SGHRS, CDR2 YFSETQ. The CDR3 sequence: CASSTVTSGTDTQYF. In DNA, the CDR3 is TGCGCCAGCTCCACCGTGACTAGCGGCACAGATACGCAGTATTTT. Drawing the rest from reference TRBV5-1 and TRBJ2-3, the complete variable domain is KAGVTQTPRYLIKTRGQQVTLSCSPISGHRSVSWYQQTPGQGLQFLFEYFSETQRNKGNFPGRFSGRQFSNSRSEMNVSTLELGDSALYLCASSTVTSGTDTQYFGPGTRLTVL.

DNA of the CDR3: TGCGCCAGCAGCCAAGGGGAACAGCGACCCAATGGCTACACCTTC. This codes for CASSQGEQRPNGYTF. The chain couples TRBV4-1 to TRBJ1-2, with D uncertain. Germline V lookup: CDR1 MGHRA, CDR2 YSYEKL. The V end was cut by 1 base, the J end by 6 bases, with 15 bases between. The CDR3 has 15 amino acids.

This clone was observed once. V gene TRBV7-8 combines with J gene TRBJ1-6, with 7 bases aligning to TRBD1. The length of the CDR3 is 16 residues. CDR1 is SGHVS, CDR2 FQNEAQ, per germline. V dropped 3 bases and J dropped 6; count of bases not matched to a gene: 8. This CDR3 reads CASSFLPRDSNSPLHF. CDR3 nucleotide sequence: TGTGCCAGCAGCTTCCTACCCAGGGACAGTAATTCACCCCTCCACTTT.

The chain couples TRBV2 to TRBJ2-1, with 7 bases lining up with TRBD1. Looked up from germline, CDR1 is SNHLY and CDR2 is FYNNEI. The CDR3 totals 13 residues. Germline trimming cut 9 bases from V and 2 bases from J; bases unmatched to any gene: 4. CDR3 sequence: CARQDRTYNEQFF. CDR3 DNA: TGTGCCAGACAGGACAGGACCTACAATGAGCAGTTCTTC.

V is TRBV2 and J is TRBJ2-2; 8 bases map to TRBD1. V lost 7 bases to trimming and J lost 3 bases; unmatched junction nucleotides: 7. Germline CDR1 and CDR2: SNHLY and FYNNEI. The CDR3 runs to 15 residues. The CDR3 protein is CASILDRVYTGELFF. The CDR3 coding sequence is TGTGCCAGCATCCTGGACAGGGTGTACACCGGGGAGCTGTTTTTT.

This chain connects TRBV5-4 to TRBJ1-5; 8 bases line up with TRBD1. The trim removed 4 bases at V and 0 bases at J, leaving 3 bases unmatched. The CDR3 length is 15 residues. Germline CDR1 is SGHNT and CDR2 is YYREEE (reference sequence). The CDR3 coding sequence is TGTGCCAGCAGCCCCGGGACAGGTAGCAATCAGCCCCAGCATTTT. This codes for CASSPGTGSNQPQHF.

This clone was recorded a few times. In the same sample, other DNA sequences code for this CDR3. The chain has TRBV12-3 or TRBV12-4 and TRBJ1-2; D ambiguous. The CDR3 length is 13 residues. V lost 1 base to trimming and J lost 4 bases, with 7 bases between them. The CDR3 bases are TGTGCCAGCAGTTTAGACCGAGGCTATGGCTACACCTTC. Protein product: CASSLDRGYGYTF.

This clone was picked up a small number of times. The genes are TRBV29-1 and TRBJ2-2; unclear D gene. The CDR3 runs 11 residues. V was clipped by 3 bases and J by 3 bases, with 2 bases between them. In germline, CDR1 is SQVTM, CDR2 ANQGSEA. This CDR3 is CSVDDTGELFF. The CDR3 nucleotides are TGCAGCGTTGATGACACCGGGGAGCTGTTTTTT.

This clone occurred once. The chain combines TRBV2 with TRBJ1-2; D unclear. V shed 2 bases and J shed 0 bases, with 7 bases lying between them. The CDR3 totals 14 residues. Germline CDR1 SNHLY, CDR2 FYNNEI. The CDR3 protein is CASSEHLANYGYTF. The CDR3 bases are TGTGCCAGCAGTGAACACCTAGCTAACTATGGCTACACCTTC. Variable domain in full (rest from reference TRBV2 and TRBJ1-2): EPEVTQTPSHQVTQMGQEVILRCVPISNHLYFYWYRQILGQKVEFLVSFYNNEISEKSEIFDDQFSVERPDGSNFTLKIRSTKLEDSAMYFCASSEHLANYGYTFGSGTRLTVV.